Sequencing of this TCR beta chain was carried out in a study of cytomegalovirus exposure and HLA in healthy donors. The wider study: The Caucasian-associated ancestry cluster held under 90% of some 420 genotyped donors.

CDR1 SQVTM and CDR2 ANQGSEA come from the germline V gene. Trimming cost V 6 bases and J 6 bases, with 19 bases left between them. CDR3 size: 14 residues. PCR used 60 Vbeta primers and 13 Jbeta primers. The data were produced by immunoSEQ multiplex PCR, yet TCRdb's version contains in-frame clones alone and is incomplete. The repertoire holds about 130,000 clones, with around 82% as singletons. Study results and limitations: A likely sequencing artifact accounted for one observed cluster of highly shared sequence variants. Specificity for CMV antigens was confirmed in vitro for three of the CMV-associated chains.

As regards this clone: Its antigen is not identified.

Sequencing was done on a sample of PBMCs. The chain links TRBV29-1 to TRBJ2-3; possible D gene TRBD2, 6 bases. This TCR derives from a middle-aged woman in good health and CMV-seropositive. The CDR3 sequence: CSVPGTSKRDTQYF. The CDR3 nucleotides are TGCAGCGTCCCCGGGACTTCGAAAAGGGATACGCAGTATTTT.